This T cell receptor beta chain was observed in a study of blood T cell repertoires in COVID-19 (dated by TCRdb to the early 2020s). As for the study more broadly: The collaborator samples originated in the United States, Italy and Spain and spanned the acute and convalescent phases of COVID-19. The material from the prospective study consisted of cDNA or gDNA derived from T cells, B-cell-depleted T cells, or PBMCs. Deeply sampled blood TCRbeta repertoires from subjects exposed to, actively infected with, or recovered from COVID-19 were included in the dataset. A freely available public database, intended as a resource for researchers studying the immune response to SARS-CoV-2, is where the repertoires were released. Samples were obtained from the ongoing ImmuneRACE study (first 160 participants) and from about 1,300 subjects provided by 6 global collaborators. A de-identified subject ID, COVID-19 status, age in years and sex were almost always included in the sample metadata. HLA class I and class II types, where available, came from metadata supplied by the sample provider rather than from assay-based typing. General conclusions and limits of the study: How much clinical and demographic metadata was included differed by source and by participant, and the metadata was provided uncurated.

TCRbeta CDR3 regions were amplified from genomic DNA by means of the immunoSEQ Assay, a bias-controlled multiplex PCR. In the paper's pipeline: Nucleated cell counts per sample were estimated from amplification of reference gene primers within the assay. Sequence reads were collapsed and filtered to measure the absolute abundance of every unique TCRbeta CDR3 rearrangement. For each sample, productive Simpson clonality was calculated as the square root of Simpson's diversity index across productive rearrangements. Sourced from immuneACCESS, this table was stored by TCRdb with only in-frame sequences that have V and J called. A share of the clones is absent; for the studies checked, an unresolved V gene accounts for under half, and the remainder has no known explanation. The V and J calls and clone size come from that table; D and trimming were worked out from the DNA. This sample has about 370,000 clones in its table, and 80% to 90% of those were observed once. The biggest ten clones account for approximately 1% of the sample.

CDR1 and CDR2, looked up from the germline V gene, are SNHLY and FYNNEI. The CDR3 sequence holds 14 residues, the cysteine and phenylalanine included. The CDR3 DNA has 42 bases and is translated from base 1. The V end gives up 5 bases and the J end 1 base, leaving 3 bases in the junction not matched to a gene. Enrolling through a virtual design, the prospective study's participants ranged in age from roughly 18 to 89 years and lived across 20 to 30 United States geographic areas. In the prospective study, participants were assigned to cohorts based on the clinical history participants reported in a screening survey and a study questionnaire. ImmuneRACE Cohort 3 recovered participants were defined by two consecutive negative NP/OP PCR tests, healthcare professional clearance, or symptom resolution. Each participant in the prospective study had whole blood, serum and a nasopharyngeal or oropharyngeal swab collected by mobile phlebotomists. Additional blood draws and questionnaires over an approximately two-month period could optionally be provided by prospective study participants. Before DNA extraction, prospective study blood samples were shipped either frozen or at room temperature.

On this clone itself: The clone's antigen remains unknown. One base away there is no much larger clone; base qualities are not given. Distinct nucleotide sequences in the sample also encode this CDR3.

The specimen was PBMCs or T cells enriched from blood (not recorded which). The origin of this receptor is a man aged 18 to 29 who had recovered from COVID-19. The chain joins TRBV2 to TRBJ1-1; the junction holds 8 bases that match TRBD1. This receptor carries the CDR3 CASSPGTGNTEAFF. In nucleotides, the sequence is TGTGCCAGCAGTCCAGGGACAGGGAACACTGAAGCTTTCTTT.